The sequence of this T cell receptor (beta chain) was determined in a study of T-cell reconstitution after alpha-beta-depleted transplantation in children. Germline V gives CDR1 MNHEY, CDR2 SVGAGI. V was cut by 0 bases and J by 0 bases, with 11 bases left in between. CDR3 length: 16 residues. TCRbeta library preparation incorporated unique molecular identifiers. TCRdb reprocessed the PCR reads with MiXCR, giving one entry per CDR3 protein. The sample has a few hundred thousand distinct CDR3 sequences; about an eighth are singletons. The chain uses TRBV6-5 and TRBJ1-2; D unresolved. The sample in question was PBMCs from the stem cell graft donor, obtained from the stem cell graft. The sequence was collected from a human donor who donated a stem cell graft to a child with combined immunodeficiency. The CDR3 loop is CASSYSLVAPNYGYTF. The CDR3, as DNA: TGTGCCAGCAGTTACTCCTTGGTTGCGCCTAACTATGGCTACACCTTC.